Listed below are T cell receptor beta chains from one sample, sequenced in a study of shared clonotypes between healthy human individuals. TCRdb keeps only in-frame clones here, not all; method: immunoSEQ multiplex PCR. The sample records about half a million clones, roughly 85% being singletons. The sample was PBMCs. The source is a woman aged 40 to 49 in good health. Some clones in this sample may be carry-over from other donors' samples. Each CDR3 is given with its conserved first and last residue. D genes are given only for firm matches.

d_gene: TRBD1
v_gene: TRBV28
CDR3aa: CASSFETGWAEQYF

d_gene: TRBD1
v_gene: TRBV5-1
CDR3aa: CASSLVSGGGDTQYF

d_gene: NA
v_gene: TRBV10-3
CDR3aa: CAISEGQGYQPQHF

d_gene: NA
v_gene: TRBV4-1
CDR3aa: CASSSSGRGYGYAF

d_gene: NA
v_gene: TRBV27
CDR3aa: CASRGGLSSGANVLTF

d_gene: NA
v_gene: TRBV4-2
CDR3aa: CASSQVQGDTIFYGYTF

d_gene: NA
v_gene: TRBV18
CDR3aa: CASSRGAANTGELFF

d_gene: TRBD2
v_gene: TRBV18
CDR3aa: CASSERGYQETQYF

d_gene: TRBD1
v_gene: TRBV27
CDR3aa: CASSQTGGMEKLFF

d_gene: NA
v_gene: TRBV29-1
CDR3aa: CSVEGAVDTEAFF

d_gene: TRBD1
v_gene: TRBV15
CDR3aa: CATSRRQGMDKAFF

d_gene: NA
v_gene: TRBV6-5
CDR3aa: CASSFLDGNNQPQHF

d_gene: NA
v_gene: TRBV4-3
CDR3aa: CASSQDLTGNWDTIYF

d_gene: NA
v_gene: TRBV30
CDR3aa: CALRAVSSYNEQFF

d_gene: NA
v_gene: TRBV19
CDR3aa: CASSPRAITTNEQFF

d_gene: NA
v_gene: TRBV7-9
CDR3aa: CASSLEGTGPQHF

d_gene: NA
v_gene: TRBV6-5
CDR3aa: CASSSQDSYYGYTF

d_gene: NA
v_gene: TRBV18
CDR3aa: CASSPGWDEKLFF

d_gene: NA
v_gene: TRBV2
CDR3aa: CASSERRPSYEQYF

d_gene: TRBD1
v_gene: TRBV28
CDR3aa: CANGGQGYQPQHF

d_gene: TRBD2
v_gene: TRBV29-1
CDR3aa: CSVAVTSGSYEQFF

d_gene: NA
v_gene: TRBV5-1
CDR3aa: CASSLVRTENTEAFF

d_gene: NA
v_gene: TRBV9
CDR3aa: CASSVAGDFSTDTQYF

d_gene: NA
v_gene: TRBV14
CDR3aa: CASSLVPRGLEAFF

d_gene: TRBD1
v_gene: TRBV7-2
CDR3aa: CASSRWTGENTQYF

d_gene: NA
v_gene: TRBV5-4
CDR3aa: CASSFLAGNTEAFF

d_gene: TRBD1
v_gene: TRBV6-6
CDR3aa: CASSYLDRVNSPLHF

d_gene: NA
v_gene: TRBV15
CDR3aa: CATSRDSGASTQYF

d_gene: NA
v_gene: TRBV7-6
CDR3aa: CASSSQKSSYEQYF

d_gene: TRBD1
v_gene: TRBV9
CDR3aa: CASSDGQGDQPQHF

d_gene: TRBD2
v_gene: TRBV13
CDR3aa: CASRPGLARNIQYF

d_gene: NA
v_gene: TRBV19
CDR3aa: CASSITTGRETQYF

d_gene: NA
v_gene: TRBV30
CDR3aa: CAWSLSGGRGKLFF

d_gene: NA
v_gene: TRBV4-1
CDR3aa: CASSIGGGGNTEAFF

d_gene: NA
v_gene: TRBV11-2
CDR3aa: CASSRGAHPEKLFF

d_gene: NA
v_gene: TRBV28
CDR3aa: CASSPRSGGAKNIQYF

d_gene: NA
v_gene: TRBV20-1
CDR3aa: CRDYGDEQYF

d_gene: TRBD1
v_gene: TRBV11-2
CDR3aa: CASSVGQGYQYF

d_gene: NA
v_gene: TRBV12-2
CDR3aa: CASRLRAGGSTDTQYF

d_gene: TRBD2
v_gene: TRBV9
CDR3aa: CASSVGPVAGASEQYF

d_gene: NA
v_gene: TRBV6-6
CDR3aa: CASSPGGHTQYF

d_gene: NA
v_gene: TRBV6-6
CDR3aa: CASNQGSYNEQFF

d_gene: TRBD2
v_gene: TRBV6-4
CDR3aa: CASSVPKPGLAGQEQYF

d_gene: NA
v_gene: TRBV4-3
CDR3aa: CASSQLTHRVGRVDTQYF

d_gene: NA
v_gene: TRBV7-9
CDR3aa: CASSLHYEQYF

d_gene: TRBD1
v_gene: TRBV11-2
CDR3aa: CASSTGGAYGYTF

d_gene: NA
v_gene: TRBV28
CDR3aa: CASSLGVWAGTEAFF

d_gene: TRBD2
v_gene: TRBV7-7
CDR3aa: CASSLVAGVHGELFF

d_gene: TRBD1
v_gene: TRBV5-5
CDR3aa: CASSSTGATEAFF

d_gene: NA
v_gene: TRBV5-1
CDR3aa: CASTLKLAANTGELFF

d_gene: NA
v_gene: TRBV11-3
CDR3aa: CASSRSEADTQYF

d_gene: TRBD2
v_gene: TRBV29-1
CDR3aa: CSVPRAGVGADTQYF

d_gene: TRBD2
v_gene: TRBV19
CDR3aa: CASSNSGSFNEQYF

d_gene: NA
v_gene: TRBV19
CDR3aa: CASSIFGNEQFF

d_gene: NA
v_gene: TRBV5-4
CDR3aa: CASSSGGSSYEQYF

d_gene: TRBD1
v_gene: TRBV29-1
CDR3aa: CSVAGRSPARGTSNYGYTF

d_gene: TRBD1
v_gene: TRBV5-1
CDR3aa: CASSNPGQGSEQYF